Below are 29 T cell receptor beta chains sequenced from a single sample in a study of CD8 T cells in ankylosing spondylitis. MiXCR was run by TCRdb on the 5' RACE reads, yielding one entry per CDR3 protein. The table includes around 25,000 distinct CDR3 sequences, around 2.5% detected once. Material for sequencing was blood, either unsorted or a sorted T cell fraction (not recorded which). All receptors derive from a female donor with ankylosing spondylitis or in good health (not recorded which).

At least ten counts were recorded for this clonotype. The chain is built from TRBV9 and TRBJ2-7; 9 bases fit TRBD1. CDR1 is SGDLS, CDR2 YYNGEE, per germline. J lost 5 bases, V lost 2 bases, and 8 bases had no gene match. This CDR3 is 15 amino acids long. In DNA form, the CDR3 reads TGTGCCAGCAGCGTCTCCGGGACAGGGTTCCACGAGCAGTACTTC. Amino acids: CASSVSGTGFHEQYF.

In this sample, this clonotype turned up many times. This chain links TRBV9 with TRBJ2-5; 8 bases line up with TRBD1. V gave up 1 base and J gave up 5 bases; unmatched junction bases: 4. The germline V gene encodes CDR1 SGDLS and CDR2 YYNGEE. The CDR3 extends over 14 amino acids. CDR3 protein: CASSVTQGGETQYF. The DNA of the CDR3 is TGTGCCAGCAGCGTAACACAGGGGGGCGAGACCCAGTACTTC.

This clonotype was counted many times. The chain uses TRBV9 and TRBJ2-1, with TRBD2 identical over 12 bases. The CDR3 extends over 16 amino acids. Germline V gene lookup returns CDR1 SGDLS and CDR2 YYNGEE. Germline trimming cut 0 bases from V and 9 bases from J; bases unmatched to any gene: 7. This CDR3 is CASSVGSLAGGGEQFF. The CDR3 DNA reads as TGTGCCAGCAGCGTAGGTTCACTAGCGGGAGGTGGTGAGCAGTTCTTC.

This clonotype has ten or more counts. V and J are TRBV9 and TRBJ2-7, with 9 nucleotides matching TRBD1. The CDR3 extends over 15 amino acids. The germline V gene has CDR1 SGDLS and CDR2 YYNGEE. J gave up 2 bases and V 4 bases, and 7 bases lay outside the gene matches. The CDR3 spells CASSPAGQGAYEQYF. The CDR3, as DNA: TGTGCCAGCAGCCCCGCGGGACAGGGAGCCTACGAGCAGTACTTC.

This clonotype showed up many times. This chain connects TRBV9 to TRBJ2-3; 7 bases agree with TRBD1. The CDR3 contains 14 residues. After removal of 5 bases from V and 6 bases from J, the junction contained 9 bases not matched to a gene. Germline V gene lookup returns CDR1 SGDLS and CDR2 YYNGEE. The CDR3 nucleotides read TGTGCCAGCAGTCCCGGGACAGCTAAGGATACGCAGTATTTT. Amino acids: CASSPGTAKDTQYF. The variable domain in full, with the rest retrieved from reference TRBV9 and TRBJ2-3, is DSGVTQTPKHLITATGQRVTLRCSPRSGDLSVYWYQQSLDQGLQFLIQYYNGEERAKGNILERFSAQQFPDLHSELNLSSLELGDSALYFCASSPGTAKDTQYFGPGTRLTVL.

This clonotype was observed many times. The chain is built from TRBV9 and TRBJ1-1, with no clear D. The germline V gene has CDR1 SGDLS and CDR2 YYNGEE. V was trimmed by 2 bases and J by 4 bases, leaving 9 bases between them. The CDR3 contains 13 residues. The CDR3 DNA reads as TGTGCCAGCAGCGTTCAAGGCGGCACTGAAGCTTTCTTT. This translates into CASSVQGGTEAFF. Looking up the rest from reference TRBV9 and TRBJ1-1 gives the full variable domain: DSGVTQTPKHLITATGQRVTLRCSPRSGDLSVYWYQQSLDQGLQFLIQYYNGEERAKGNILERFSAQQFPDLHSELNLSSLELGDSALYFCASSVQGGTEAFFGQGTRLTVV.

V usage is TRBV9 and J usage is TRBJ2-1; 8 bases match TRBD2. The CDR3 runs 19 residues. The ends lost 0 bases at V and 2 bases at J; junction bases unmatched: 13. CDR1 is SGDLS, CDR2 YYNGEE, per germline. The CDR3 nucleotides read TGTGCCAGCAGCGTAGGATTAGCGGGGAGCTTTCTGCCCTACAATGAGCAGTTCTTC. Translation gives CASSVGLAGSFLPYNEQFF.

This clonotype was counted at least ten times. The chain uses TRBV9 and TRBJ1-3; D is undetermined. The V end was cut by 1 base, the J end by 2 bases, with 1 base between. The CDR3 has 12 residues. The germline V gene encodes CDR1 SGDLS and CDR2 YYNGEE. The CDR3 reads CASSVTGNTIYF. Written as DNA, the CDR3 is TGTGCCAGCAGCGTAACTGGAAACACCATATATTTT.

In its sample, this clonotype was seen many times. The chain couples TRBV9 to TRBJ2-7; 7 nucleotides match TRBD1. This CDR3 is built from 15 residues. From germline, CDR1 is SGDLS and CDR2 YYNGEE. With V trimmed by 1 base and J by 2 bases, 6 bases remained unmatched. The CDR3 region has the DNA TGTGCCAGCAGCGTATCGACAGGGCCCACCTACGAGCAGTACTTC. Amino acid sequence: CASSVSTGPTYEQYF.

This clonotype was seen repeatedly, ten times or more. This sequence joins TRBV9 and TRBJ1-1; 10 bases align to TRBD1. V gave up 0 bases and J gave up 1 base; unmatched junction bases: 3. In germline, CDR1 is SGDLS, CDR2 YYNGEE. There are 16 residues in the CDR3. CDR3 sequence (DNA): TGTGCCAGCAGCGTAGAGACAGGGGGCCGGAACACTGAAGCTTTCTTT. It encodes CASSVETGGRNTEAFF.

The CDR3 DNA sequence: TGTGCCATCGCCAGGACGGGAGAAGTTGATACGCAGTATTTT. Translation gives CAIARTGEVDTQYF. The rearrangement links TRBV12-3 or TRBV12-4 to TRBJ2-3; possible D gene TRBD2, 6 bases. The V end was cut by 10 bases, the J end by 6 bases, with 20 bases between. The CDR3 totals 14 residues.

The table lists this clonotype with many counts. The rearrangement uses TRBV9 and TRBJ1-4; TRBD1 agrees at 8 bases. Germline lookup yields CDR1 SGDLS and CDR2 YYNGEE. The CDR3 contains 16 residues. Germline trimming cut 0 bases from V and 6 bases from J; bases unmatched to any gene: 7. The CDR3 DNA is TGTGCCAGCAGCGTAGCCCCAGGGGGCAGGGATGAAAAACTGTTTTTT. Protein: CASSVAPGGRDEKLFF.

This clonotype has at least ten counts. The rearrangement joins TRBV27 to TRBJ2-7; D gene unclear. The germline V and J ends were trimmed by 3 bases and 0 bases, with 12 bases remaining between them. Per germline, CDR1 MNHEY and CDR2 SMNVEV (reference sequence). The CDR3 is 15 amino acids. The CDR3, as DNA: TGTGCCAGCAGTTTCCCACTTCAAGGCTCCTACGAGCAGTACTTC. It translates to CASSFPLQGSYEQYF.

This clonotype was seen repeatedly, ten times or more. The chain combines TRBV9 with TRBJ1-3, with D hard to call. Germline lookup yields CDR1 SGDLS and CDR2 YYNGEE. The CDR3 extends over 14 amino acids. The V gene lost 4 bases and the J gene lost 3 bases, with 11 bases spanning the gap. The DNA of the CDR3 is TGTGCCAGCAGCCCTTACAGAGATGGAAACACCATATATTTT. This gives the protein CASSPYRDGNTIYF.

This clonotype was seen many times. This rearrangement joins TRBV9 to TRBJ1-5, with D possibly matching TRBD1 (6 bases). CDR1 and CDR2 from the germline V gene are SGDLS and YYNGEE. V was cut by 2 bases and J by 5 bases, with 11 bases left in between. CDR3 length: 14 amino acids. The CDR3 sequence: CASSVTGADQPQHF. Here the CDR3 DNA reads TGTGCCAGCAGCGTGACGGGGGCGGATCAGCCCCAGCATTTT.

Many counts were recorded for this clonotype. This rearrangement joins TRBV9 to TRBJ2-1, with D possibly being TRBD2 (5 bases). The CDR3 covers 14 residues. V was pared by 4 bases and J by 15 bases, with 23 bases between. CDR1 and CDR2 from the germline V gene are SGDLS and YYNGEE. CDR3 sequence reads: CASSPSGGTPSTFF. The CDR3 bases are TGTGCCAGCAGCCCCAGTGGAGGTACGCCCTCTACGTTCTTC. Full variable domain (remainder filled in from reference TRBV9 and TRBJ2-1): DSGVTQTPKHLITATGQRVTLRCSPRSGDLSVYWYQQSLDQGLQFLIQYYNGEERAKGNILERFSAQQFPDLHSELNLSSLELGDSALYFCASSPSGGTPSTFFGPGTRLTVL.

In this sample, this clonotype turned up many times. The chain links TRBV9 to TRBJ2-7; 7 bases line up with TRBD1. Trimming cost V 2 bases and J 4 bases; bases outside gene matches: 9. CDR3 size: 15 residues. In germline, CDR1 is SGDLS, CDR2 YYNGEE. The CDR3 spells CASSVVDRPGYEQYF. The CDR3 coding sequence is TGTGCCAGCAGCGTGGTGGACAGGCCCGGGTACGAGCAGTACTTC.

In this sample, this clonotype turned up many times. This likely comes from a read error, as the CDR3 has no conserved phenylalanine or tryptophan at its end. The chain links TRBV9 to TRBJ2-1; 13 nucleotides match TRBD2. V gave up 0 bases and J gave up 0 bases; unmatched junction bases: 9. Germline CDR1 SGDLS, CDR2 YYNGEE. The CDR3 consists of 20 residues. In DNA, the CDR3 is TGTGCCAGCAGCGTAGACGGGACTAGCGGGACGATTAGCTCCTACAATGAGCAGTTCTCC. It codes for CASSVDGTSGTISSYNEQFS.

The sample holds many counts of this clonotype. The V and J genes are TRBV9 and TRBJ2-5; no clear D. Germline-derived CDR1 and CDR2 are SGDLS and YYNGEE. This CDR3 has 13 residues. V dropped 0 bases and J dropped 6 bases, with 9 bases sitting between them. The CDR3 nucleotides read TGTGCCAGCAGCGTAGGCGGTCCACAGACCCAGTACTTC. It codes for CASSVGGPQTQYF.

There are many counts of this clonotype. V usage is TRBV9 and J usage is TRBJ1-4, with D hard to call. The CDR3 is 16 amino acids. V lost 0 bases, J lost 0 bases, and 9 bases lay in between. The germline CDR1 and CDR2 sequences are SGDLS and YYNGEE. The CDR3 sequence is CASSVAPASTNEKLFF. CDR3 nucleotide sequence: TGTGCCAGCAGCGTAGCTCCGGCCTCAACTAATGAAAAACTGTTTTTT.

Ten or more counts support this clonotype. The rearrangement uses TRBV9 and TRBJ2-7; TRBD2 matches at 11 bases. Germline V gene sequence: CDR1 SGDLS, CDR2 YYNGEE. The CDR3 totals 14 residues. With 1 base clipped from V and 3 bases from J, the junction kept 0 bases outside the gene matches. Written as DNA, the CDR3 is TGTGCCAGCAGCGTACTAGCGGGAGGCTACGAGCAGTACTTC. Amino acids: CASSVLAGGYEQYF.

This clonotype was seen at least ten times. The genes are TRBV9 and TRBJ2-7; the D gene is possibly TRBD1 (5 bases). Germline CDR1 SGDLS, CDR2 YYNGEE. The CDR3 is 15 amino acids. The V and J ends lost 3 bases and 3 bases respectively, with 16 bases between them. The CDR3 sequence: CASSATATVVYEQYF. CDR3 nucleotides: TGTGCCAGCAGCGCCACCGCGACAGTGGTCTACGAGCAGTACTTC.

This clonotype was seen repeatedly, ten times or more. The CDR3 sequence: CASSVRAEPSYNEQFF. The CDR3 DNA is TGTGCCAGCAGCGTAAGGGCCGAGCCTTCCTACAATGAGCAGTTCTTC. The V and J genes are TRBV9 and TRBJ2-1; no firm D call. Looked up from germline, CDR1 is SGDLS and CDR2 is YYNGEE. The CDR3 length is 16 residues. The ends were cut back, 1 base at V and 1 base at J, with 12 bases in the middle. Using reference TRBV9 and TRBJ2-1 for the parts outside the CDR3, the full variable domain is DSGVTQTPKHLITATGQRVTLRCSPRSGDLSVYWYQQSLDQGLQFLIQYYNGEERAKGNILERFSAQQFPDLHSELNLSSLELGDSALYFCASSVRAEPSYNEQFFGPGTRLTVL.

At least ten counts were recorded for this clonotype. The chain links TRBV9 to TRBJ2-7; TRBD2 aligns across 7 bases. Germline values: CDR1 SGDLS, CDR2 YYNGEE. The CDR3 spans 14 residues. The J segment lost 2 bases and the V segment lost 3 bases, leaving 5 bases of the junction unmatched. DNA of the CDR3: TGTGCCAGCAGCGCCCGGGACTATCCCTACGAGCAGTACTTC. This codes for CASSARDYPYEQYF.

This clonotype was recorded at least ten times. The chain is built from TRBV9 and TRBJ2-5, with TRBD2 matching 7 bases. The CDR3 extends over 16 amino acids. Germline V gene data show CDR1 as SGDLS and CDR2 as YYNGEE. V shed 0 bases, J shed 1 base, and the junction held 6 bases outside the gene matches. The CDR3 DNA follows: TGTGCCAGCAGCGTAGGACTAGCTGCTACCCAAGAGACCCAGTACTTC. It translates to CASSVGLAATQETQYF.

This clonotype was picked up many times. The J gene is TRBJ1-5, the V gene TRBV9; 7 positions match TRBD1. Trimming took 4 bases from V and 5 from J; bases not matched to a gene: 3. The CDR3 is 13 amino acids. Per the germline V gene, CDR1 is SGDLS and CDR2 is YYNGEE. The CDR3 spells CASSLGTDQPQHF. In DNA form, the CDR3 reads TGTGCCAGCAGCCTAGGGACAGATCAGCCCCAGCATTTT.

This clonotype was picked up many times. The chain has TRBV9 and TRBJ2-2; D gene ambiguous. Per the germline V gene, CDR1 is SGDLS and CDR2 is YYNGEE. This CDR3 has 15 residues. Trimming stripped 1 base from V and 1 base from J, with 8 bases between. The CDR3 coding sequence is TGTGCCAGCAGCGTATCTTCCTTGAACACCGGGGAGCTGTTTTTT. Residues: CASSVSSLNTGELFF.

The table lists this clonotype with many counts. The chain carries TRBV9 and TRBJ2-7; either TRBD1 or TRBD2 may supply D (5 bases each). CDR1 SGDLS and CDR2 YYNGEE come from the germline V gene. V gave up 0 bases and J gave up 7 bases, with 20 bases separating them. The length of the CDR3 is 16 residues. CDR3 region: CASSVAYGSGTGEQYF. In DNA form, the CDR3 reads TGTGCCAGCAGCGTAGCTTATGGGAGTGGGACCGGGGAGCAGTACTTC.

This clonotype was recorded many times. DNA of the CDR3: TGTGCCAGCAGCCCAAGGACAGGGGGGCTTAACTATGGCTACACCTTC. Protein: CASSPRTGGLNYGYTF. The chain links TRBV9 to TRBJ1-2; TRBD1 agrees at 10 bases. Germline CDR1 is SGDLS and CDR2 is YYNGEE. J was trimmed by 1 base and V by 4 bases; bases with no gene match: 7. This CDR3 is 16 amino acids long.